The 5 T cell receptor beta chains below come from one sample, sequenced in a study of T-cell memory formation after mild COVID-19. TCRdb recomputed calls from the 5' RACE reads with MiXCR, one row per CDR3 protein. In the table there are roughly 500,000 distinct CDR3 sequences, roughly 21% of which are singletons. The sequenced material came from PBMCs or a T cell subset sorted from them (not recorded which). These receptors originate from an adult woman who had mild COVID-19 (a few samples of this study predate the infection). Cell type and time point are not known.

The chain is built from TRBV7-9 and TRBJ2-2; D unclear. Trimming stripped 4 bases from V and 6 bases from J, with 6 bases between. The length of the CDR3 is 12 residues. Germline V gene sequence: CDR1 SEHNR, CDR2 FQNEAQ (reference sequence). In DNA form, the CDR3 reads TGTGCCAGCAGCTGGAGTCCCGGGGAGCTGTTTTTT. Residues: CASSWSPGELFF.

A few counts support this clonotype. This chain links TRBV24-1 with TRBJ1-2; a weak D match, TRBD1 (6 bases). Trimming removed 4 bases from V and 0 bases from J, with 14 bases in between. Germline assignment: CDR1 KGHDR and CDR2 SFDVKD. There are 16 residues in the CDR3. CDR3 sequence (DNA): TGTGCCACCAGTGACCCTAGGGACACTGCTAACTATGGCTACACCTTC. Its protein is CATSDPRDTANYGYTF.

This clonotype was found a few times. This sequence joins TRBV24-1 and TRBJ2-1; 14 nucleotides match TRBD2. J gave up 9 bases and V 3 bases, and 6 bases lay outside the gene matches. The CDR3 length is 16 residues. The germline V gene encodes CDR1 KGHDR and CDR2 SFDVKD. CDR3 loop: CATSDRLAGGPGEQFF. The CDR3 coding sequence is TGTGCCACCAGTGATCGACTAGCGGGAGGGCCGGGTGAGCAGTTCTTC.

This clonotype showed up just a few times. V and J are TRBV5-4 and TRBJ1-4; D is uncertain. CDR1 and CDR2 (germline): SGHNT, YYREEE (reference sequence). The CDR3 has 15 amino acids. V was clipped by 4 bases and J by 8 bases, with 18 bases between them. The DNA of the CDR3 is TGTGCCAGCAGCCGAGGTTCAGGCGAACGGGAAAAACTGTTTTTT. Protein sequence: CASSRGSGEREKLFF.

This chain uses TRBV19 with TRBJ1-4; TRBD1 might be the D (6 bases). CDR3 length equals 16 residues. The V gene's germline CDR1 is LNHDA and CDR2 SQIVND (reference sequence). V lost 6 bases and J 0 bases, leaving 14 bases between the germline ends. The CDR3 DNA follows: TGTGCCAGTAGGGACAGCCCGTCCGCAACTAATGAAAAACTGTTTTTT. It yields the protein CASRDSPSATNEKLFF.